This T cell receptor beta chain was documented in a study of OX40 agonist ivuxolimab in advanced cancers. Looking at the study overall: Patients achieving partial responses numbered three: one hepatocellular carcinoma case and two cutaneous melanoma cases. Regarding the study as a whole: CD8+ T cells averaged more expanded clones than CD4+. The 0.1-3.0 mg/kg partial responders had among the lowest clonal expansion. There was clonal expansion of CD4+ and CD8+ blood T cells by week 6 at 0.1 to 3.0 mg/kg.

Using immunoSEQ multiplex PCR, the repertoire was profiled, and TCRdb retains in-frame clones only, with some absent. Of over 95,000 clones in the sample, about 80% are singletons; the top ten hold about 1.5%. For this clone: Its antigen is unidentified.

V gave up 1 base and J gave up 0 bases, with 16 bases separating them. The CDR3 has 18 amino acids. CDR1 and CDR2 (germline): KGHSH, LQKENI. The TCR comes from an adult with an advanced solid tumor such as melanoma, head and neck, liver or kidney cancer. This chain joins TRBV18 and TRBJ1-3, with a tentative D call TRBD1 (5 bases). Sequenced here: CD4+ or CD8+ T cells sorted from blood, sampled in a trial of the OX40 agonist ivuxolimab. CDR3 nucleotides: TGTGCCAGCTCACCACGATCGGCAGGGAGTTCCTCTGGAAACACCATATATTTT. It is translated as CASSPRSAGSSSGNTIYF.